The clone carrying this T cell receptor beta chain has only a few counts. TCRdb reprocessed the PCR reads via MiXCR and lists one record per CDR3 protein. Of around 94,000 distinct CDR3 sequences listed, around 30% were seen once; the top ten hold over 8%. The CDR3 runs to 14 residues. Trimming removed 4 bases from V and 3 bases from J; junction bases left unmatched: 7. CDR1 and CDR2 from the germline V gene are SGHRS and YFSETQ. This sample is drawn from a study of molecular identifiers for immune sequencing clone quantification. Input for naive CD8 libraries was roughly 20,000 to 1,000,000 sorted cells; the RNA fraction used was 10%, 30% or 50%.

Specimen: naive CD8+ T cells from blood, with Jurkat cell RNA spiked in. Stated subset: FACS-sorted CD8+CD4-CCR7+CD45RA+ naive T cells. The rearrangement uses TRBV5-1 and TRBJ2-7; TRBD1 matches 7 bases. The source is a human donor in good health. Some libraries in this study had Jurkat cell RNA spiked in. The CDR3, as DNA: TGCGCCAGCAGCAGGTGGACAGGCGACTACGAGCAGTACTTC. Translating gives CASSRWTGDYEQYF.